Shown below are 20 T cell receptor beta chains from a single sample sequenced in a study of blood T cells in healthy people across ages. PCR was performed a second time for roughly 7 to 12 cycles using a sample-barcoded 5' primer and a J-beta primer mix. TCRdb re-derived calls from the 5' RACE reads in MiXCR, one entry per CDR3 protein. This table holds roughly 500,000 distinct CDR3 sequences, around 24% found once. The same sample was also used in a study of T cells of mothers and their children.

The specimen sequenced was blood. The origin of the receptors is a boy younger than 18 in good health.

This clonotype appeared a few times. The chain joins TRBV6-6 to TRBJ1-4; D unresolved. The CDR3 loop spans 12 amino acids. V was clipped by 5 bases and J by 8 bases, with 9 bases between them. The germline CDR1 and CDR2 sequences are MNHNY and SVGAGI (reference sequence). The CDR3 coding sequence is TGTGCCAGCAGTGGTGGGAAGGAAAAACTGTTTTTT. It translates to CASSGGKEKLFF.

In DNA form, the CDR3 reads TGTGCCAGCACCGGAACATTATTCACAGATACGCAGTATTTT. This translates into CASTGTLFTDTQYF. V usage is TRBV28 and J usage is TRBJ2-3; D gene unclear. Looked up from germline, CDR1 is MDHEN and CDR2 is SYDVKM. The ends were cut back, 7 bases at V and 2 bases at J, with 13 bases in the middle. This CDR3 spans 14 amino acids.

The CDR3 sequence is CASSQSQGTYGYTF. The CDR3 DNA is TGTGCCAGCAGCCAATCACAGGGCACCTATGGCTACACCTTC. The genes are TRBV14 and TRBJ1-2, with a tentative D call TRBD1 (6 bases). Trimming removed 2 bases at V and 4 bases at J, with 11 bases between. Germline CDR1 SGHDN, CDR2 FVKESK. CDR3 length: 14 amino acids. Together with reference TRBV14 and TRBJ1-2, the CDR3 gives the full variable domain: EAGVTQFPSHSVIEKGQTVTLRCDPISGHDNLYWYRRVMGKEIKFLLHFVKESKQDESGMPNNRFLAERTGGTYSTLKVQPAELEDSGVYFCASSQSQGTYGYTFGSGTRLTVV.

This chain joins TRBV2 and TRBJ2-6; 13 positions agree with TRBD2. The CDR3 covers 16 residues. Per germline, CDR1 SNHLY and CDR2 FYNNEI. The V segment lost 6 bases and the J segment 2 bases; nucleotides outside the gene matches: 1. The CDR3 region has the DNA TGTGCCAGCAGACTAGCGGGAGGGCCTGGGGCCAACGTCCTGACTTTC. Translating it yields CASRLAGGPGANVLTF.

This chain links TRBV24-1 with TRBJ2-5; weak D call: TRBD2 (6 bases). This CDR3 spans 14 amino acids. V dropped 4 bases and J dropped 13 bases, with 21 bases sitting between them. Germline V lookup: CDR1 KGHDR, CDR2 SFDVKD. The CDR3 nucleotides read TGTGCCACCAGTGACCCGACTAGAGCGACTAAATGGTACTTC. Translation: CATSDPTRATKWYF.

V and J are TRBV29-1 and TRBJ2-5; no definite D call. CDR3 length equals 15 residues. The V gene lost 1 base and the J gene lost 2 bases, with 14 bases spanning the gap. Germline CDR1 reads SQVTM; CDR2 reads ANQGSEA. For the CDR3, the DNA is TGCAGCGTTGAAGCTGGCGATATCAGGCAAGAGACCCAGTACTTC. The encoded protein is CSVEAGDIRQETQYF. The whole variable domain, filled in from reference TRBV29-1 and TRBJ2-5, reads SAVISQKPSRDICQRGTSLTIQCQVDSQVTMMFWYRQQPGQSLTLIATANQGSEATYESGFVIDKFPISRPNLTFSTLTVSNMSPEDSSIYLCSVEAGDIRQETQYFGPGTRLLVL.

This clonotype came up a few times. This chain joins TRBV20-1 and TRBJ1-2; TRBD1 matches at 8 bases. CDR3 size: 13 residues. The trim removed 6 bases at V and 4 bases at J, leaving 7 bases unmatched. CDR1 and CDR2 (germline): DFQATT, SNEGSKA (reference sequence). The CDR3 sequence: CSARGQASYGYTF. The CDR3 coding sequence is TGCAGTGCACGGGGACAGGCATCCTATGGCTACACCTTC.

This clonotype occurred a few times. The chain carries TRBV28 and TRBJ2-7; D may correspond to TRBD1 or TRBD2 (5 bases each). CDR1 and CDR2 from the germline V gene are MDHEN and SYDVKM. The CDR3 spans 16 residues. V lost 5 bases and J 0 bases, leaving 17 bases between the germline ends. CDR3 sequence: CASSRAGTQGSYEQYF. In nucleotides, the CDR3 is TGTGCCAGCAGTCGCGCCGGGACCCAGGGCTCCTACGAGCAGTACTTC.

Regarding this clonotype: The junction shows a germline mismatch at one end, possibly a read error. J is TRBJ2-5 and V is TRBV2; 9 positions agree with TRBD2. The CDR3 sequence is 13 residues long. Germline CDR1 SNHLY, CDR2 FYNNEI. In nucleotides, the CDR3 is TGTGCCGGCCGACCGGGACTAGCAGAGACCCAGCACTTC. It codes for CAGRPGLAETQHF.

This clonotype was seen just once. The chain joins TRBV20-1 to TRBJ1-1; no firm D call. Per the germline V gene, CDR1 is DFQATT and CDR2 is SNEGSKA (reference sequence). V was clipped by 0 bases and J by 0 bases, with 11 bases between them. CDR3 length: 15 residues. The CDR3 reads CSARDTRTVNTEAFF. For the CDR3, the DNA is TGCAGTGCTAGAGATACGCGTACGGTGAACACTGAAGCTTTCTTT.

The chain combines TRBV27 with TRBJ2-7; unclear D gene. The germline V gene encodes CDR1 MNHEY and CDR2 SMNVEV (reference sequence). Trimming took off 10 bases at V and 2 bases at J, with 9 bases between the two ends. This CDR3 has 11 residues. The chain's CDR3 is CATGPTYEQYF. The CDR3 DNA reads TGTGCCACTGGGCCGACCTACGAGCAGTACTTC.

The chain couples TRBV28 to TRBJ2-1; unclear D gene. The germline V and J ends were trimmed by 10 bases and 1 base, with 5 bases remaining between them. The CDR3 is 11 residues long. Germline CDR1 and CDR2: MDHEN and SYDVKM. In DNA form, the CDR3 reads TGTGCCACCGTTTCCTACAATGAGCAGTTCTTC. Translated: CATVSYNEQFF.

The chain carries TRBV28 and TRBJ2-2; D call uncertain. CDR1 is MDHEN, CDR2 SYDVKM, per germline. The CDR3 is made up of 14 amino acids. V was trimmed by 6 bases and J by 1 base, leaving 9 bases between them. The CDR3 sequence: CASRLIKNTGELFF. CDR3 nucleotides: TGTGCCAGCAGACTTATAAAGAACACCGGGGAGCTGTTTTTT. The full variable domain, completed using reference TRBV28 and TRBJ2-2, is DVKVTQSSRYLVKRTGEKVFLECVQDMDHENMFWYRQDPGLGLRLIYFSYDVKMKEKGDIPEGYSVSREKKERFSLILESASTNQTSMYLCASRLIKNTGELFFGEGSRLTVL.

This chain joins TRBV5-1 and TRBJ2-7; no definite D call. This CDR3 spans 14 amino acids. Germline assignment: CDR1 SGHRS and CDR2 YFSETQ. V was trimmed by 6 bases and J by 2 bases, leaving 15 bases between them. The CDR3 region has the DNA TGCGCCAGCAACCAGGAAGGGTTGACCTACGAGCAGTACTTC. This translates into CASNQEGLTYEQYF.

The V call is TRBV20-1, the J call TRBJ2-3; 9 nucleotides line up with TRBD2. Germline V gives CDR1 DFQATT, CDR2 SNEGSKA (reference sequence). Losses at the gene ends were 3 bases for V and 2 bases for J; bases not matched to a gene: 6. There are 15 residues in the CDR3. The CDR3 region is CSASDSGRDTDTQYF. The CDR3 DNA reads TGCAGTGCTAGCGATAGCGGGAGAGACACAGATACGCAGTATTTT.

DNA for the CDR3: TGTGCCAGCAGCTCTCCCAGCGGGGGAGTTATAGGTACGCAGTATTTT. It codes for CASSSPSGGVIGTQYF. The V and J genes are TRBV7-2 and TRBJ2-3; 8 bases fit TRBD2. CDR1 is SGHTA and CDR2 is FQGNSA in the germline V gene. Trimming cost V 4 bases and J 8 bases; bases outside gene matches: 14. CDR3 length: 16 amino acids.

The chain has TRBV28 and TRBJ1-6, with D perhaps matching TRBD1 (5 bases). In germline, CDR1 is MDHEN, CDR2 SYDVKM. V gave up 2 bases and J gave up 8 bases, with 10 bases separating them. The CDR3 runs to 14 residues. CDR3 coding DNA: TGTGCCAGCAGTTTAGACAGAGTCGATTCACCCCTCCACTTT. Its translation: CASSLDRVDSPLHF.

The rearrangement links TRBV19 to TRBJ2-1, with 8 bases identical to TRBD1. The CDR3 sequence is 14 residues long. Per germline, CDR1 LNHDA and CDR2 SQIVND (reference sequence). V was pared by 9 bases and J by 7 bases, with 11 bases of the junction left unmatched. CDR3 bases: TGTGCCAGCAACGACAGGGGAGGAGTAAATGAGCAGTTCTTC. Translated, it gives CASNDRGGVNEQFF.

The CDR3 coding sequence is TGTGCCAGCAGTTTATGGGGTGCAGGGACAGGGGGGAACTATGGCTACACCTTC. It yields the protein CASSLWGAGTGGNYGYTF. V gene TRBV27 combines with J gene TRBJ1-2, with TRBD1 matching over 11 bases. This CDR3 comprises 18 residues. The V segment lost 1 base and the J segment 2 bases; nucleotides outside the gene matches: 9. In germline, CDR1 is MNHEY, CDR2 SMNVEV (reference sequence).

J is TRBJ1-4 and V is TRBV28, with D maybe TRBD1 (6 bases). V was cut by 6 bases and J by 3 bases, with 17 bases left in between. CDR3 length: 16 amino acids. Germline lookup yields CDR1 MDHEN and CDR2 SYDVKM. In DNA form, the CDR3 reads TGTGCCAGCAGCTGGGCGACAGGTTTGGCTAATGAAAAACTGTTTTTT. As protein: CASSWATGLANEKLFF.